This is a list of T cell receptor beta chains from one sample in a study of tumor T cells in aggressive B-cell lymphoma. Generated by immunoSEQ multiplex PCR, the TCRdb table keeps only in-frame clones and is missing some. This table has 4,500 to 5,500 clones, less than 90% appearing once. Sequencing was carried out using tumor tissue. All receptors derive from an adult with diffuse large B cell lymphoma. The conserved cysteine and the conserved F or W are not part of the CDR3 here.

>TRBV14|TRBJ1-2
ASSQDWAGDLNYGYT
>TRBV19|TRBJ1-5
ASSLMGGAGQPQH
>TRBV30|TRBJ1-4
AWSSGGGNNEKLF
>TRBV2|TRBJ1-2
ASGQVYGYT
>TRBV30|TRBJ2-3
AWTLRGASTDTQY
>TRBV4-1|TRBJ1-2
ASSQVYRLGRDGYT
>TRBV29-1|TRBJ2-1
SVPGLAVVNEQF
>TRBV6-5|TRBJ1-1
ASSLTTGSGAF
>TRBV25-1|TRBJ1-2
ASSDETVIYGYT
>TRBV18|TRBJ1-1
ASSRDRGNTEAF
>TRBV4-3|TRBJ2-5
ASSQAFDTIQETQY
>TRBV27|TRBJ1-2
ASSPGVTTWGYT
>TRBV27|TRBJ2-1
ASSPGQGAYNEQF
>TRBV6-6|TRBJ1-1
ASSYWLGGRELEAF
>TRBV27|TRBJ1-2
ASSSGRTVDYGYT
>TRBV28|TRBJ2-3
ASSMRGGRDTQY
>TRBV5-1|TRBJ2-3
ASSLGSLSYTDTQY
>TRBV9|TRBJ1-6
ASSETGQGGSSPLH
>TRBV10-1|TRBJ2-1
ASRGGSYNEQF
>TRBV28|TRBJ1-5
ASSLLRGYSNQPQH
>TRBV19|TRBJ1-3
ATVRKEDGNTIY
>TRBV15|TRBJ1-1
ATSKDFRLNTEAF
>TRBV30|TRBJ2-2
AWSVQNTGELF
>TRBV7-6|TRBJ1-1
ASSSGLPNTEAF
>TRBV28|TRBJ2-5
ASKKPGQGWETQY
>TRBV5-4|TRBJ1-4
ASSLERTGANEKLF
>TRBV7-9|TRBJ2-6
ASRLSGLADLSGANVLT
>TRBV7-6|TRBJ1-5
ASSLERTPFSNQPQH
>TRBV19|TRBJ1-1
ASSDRGETEAF
>TRBV6-5|TRBJ1-1
ASSRGAGEAF
>TRBV4-1|TRBJ2-7
ASSQEAVISAYEQY
>TRBV7-2|TRBJ1-4
ASSRSGDRGILTNEKLF
>TRBV11-1|TRBJ1-2
ASSPRPVDGYT
>TRBV5-1|TRBJ2-2
ASNYAGTGELF
>TRBV5-4|TRBJ2-3
ASSSDSGSTDTQY
>TRBV4-3|TRBJ2-1
ASSQGTGEPKQF
>TRBV4-1|TRBJ2-7
ASSHASGEQY
>TRBV21-1|TRBJ2-3
ASKAGTGPLGDTQY
>TRBV5-1|TRBJ1-1
ASSVSGNTEAF
>TRBV28|TRBJ2-7
ASSFGQGTASYEQY
>TRBV7-8|TRBJ2-5
ASRKLAGGTQY
>TRBV5-1|TRBJ2-3
ASSFRDLDTQY
>TRBV11-2|TRBJ2-1
ASSLYTAGVFADEQF
>TRBV4-3|TRBJ1-3
ASSQDRGLGNTIY
>TRBV6-1|TRBJ2-4
ASSEIWGGKSGNIQY
>TRBV29-1|TRBJ1-2
SVKDRTYGYT
>TRBV11-3|TRBJ2-7
ASSPGQGAYEQY
>TRBV6-5|TRBJ1-6
ASAVKHSPLH
>TRBV27|TRBJ2-5
ASKEIGQETQY
>TRBV2|TRBJ2-1
ASSDSGGNEQF
>TRBV18|TRBJ2-1
ASSPLVQGLGNEQF
>TRBV28|TRBJ2-7
ASGKHFAGTGKYYEQY
>TRBV27|TRBJ2-3
ASSLLGLAGEQGTDTQY
>TRBV29-1|TRBJ2-7
SAMSSGKAEQY
>TRBV4-2|TRBJ1-4
ASSQGGGANEKLF